One sample yielded the 14 T cell receptor beta chains listed below, sequenced in a study of a mutant IDH1 vaccine in newly diagnosed glioma. Only in-frame clones appear in the TCRdb table, and some are missing; sequencing was by immunoSEQ multiplex PCR. The sample yields about 92,000 clones, 83% seen once. Time point here: baseline, week 1 (first vaccination visit). The treatment: pre-vaccination baseline after standard-of-care therapy. Sequences were derived from PBMCs, sampled from a glioma patient treated with radiotherapy, temozolomide or both. These receptors all come from a woman in her forties or fifties with glioma.

V is TRBV5-6 and J is TRBJ2-7, with 9 nucleotides matching TRBD1. This CDR3 has 14 residues. With 5 bases clipped from V and 4 bases from J, the junction kept 7 bases outside the gene matches. From germline, CDR1 is SGHDT and CDR2 YYEEEE. In DNA form, the CDR3 reads TGTGCCAGCAGTAATGGGACAGGGAAGTACGAGCAGTACTTC. Protein sequence: CASSNGTGKYEQYF.

V is TRBV30 and J is TRBJ2-3, with 10 bases fitting TRBD1. Trimming at V came to 2 bases and at J to 4 bases, leaving 21 bases not matched to a gene. CDR3 length: 20 amino acids. Germline assignment: CDR1 GTSNPN and CDR2 SVGIG (reference sequence). CDR3 residues: CAWSPGGQGGKGGFADTQYF. As DNA, the CDR3 is TGTGCCTGGAGTCCCGGAGGACAGGGGGGAAAAGGGGGGTTCGCAGATACGCAGTATTTT.

This chain uses TRBV11-2 with TRBJ1-2, with 7 bases that match TRBD1. Germline V gene sequence: CDR1 SGHAT, CDR2 FQNNGV. CDR3 size: 15 residues. The trim removed 5 bases at V and 2 bases at J, leaving 8 bases unmatched. The CDR3 DNA is TGTGCCAGCAGCCCTGGGGTGGGACAGAACTATGGCTACACCTTC. Encoded protein: CASSPGVGQNYGYTF.

V gene TRBV5-6 combines with J gene TRBJ2-7; D tentatively reads TRBD1 or TRBD2 (5 bases each). CDR1 is SGHDT and CDR2 is YYEEEE in the germline V gene. Trimming took 0 bases from V and 3 from J, leaving 13 bases between them. The CDR3 consists of 15 residues. For the CDR3, the DNA is TGTGCCAGCAGCTTGGGAGGGGCAGGTTACTACGAGCAGTACTTC. It encodes CASSLGGAGYYEQYF.

This clone showed up just once. The genes are TRBV10-3 and TRBJ2-7, with TRBD1 matching 9 bases. The CDR3 extends over 16 amino acids. The V gene's germline CDR1 is ENHRY and CDR2 SYGVKD. The ends lost 0 bases at V and 1 base at J; junction bases unmatched: 4. This chain's CDR3 is CAISESGTGNSYEQYF. The CDR3 DNA sequence: TGTGCCATCAGTGAGTCCGGGACAGGGAATTCCTACGAGCAGTACTTC.

This clone was detected a few times. The chain employs TRBV5-1 and TRBJ2-1; D ambiguous. This CDR3 comprises 14 residues. V was cut by 3 bases and J by 10 bases, with 17 bases left in between. The V gene's germline CDR1 is SGHRS and CDR2 YFSETQ. Written as DNA, the CDR3 is TGCGCCAGCAGCTCAACGTCCTATAATGACGAGCAGTTCTTC. This gives the protein CASSSTSYNDEQFF.

This clone turned up a few times. This rearrangement joins TRBV10-3 to TRBJ1-4; 7 bases fit TRBD1. The CDR3 contains 14 residues. CDR1 and CDR2 (germline): ENHRY, SYGVKD. The junction had 8 bases not matched to a gene; V was cut back by 6 bases and J by 7 bases. CDR3: CAIRNTGEGEKLFF. CDR3 in DNA: TGTGCCATCAGGAACACAGGGGAGGGTGAAAAACTGTTTTTT.

The CDR3 protein is CASSKDKTNYGYTF. The CDR3 DNA sequence: TGTGCCAGTAGTAAGGACAAGACTAACTATGGCTACACCTTC. The chain joins TRBV19 to TRBJ1-2, with D possibly matching TRBD1 (5 bases). The germline V gene encodes CDR1 LNHDA and CDR2 SQIVND (reference sequence). Trimming shortened V by 4 bases and J by 0 bases, and 9 bases separated the two germline ends. There are 14 residues in the CDR3.

The J gene is TRBJ1-2, the V gene TRBV4-1; tentative D call: TRBD1 (6 bases). The germline V gene encodes CDR1 MGHRA and CDR2 YSYEKL. The CDR3 extends over 15 amino acids. V dropped 4 bases and J dropped 3 bases, with 15 bases sitting between them. CDR3 DNA: TGCGCCAGCAGCCCCTCCCCAAGGACAGACTATGGCTACACCTTC. This sequence encodes CASSPSPRTDYGYTF.

This clone was observed a few times. The chain carries TRBV14 and TRBJ1-5; a possible D gene is TRBD1 (5 bases). This CDR3 spans 16 amino acids. Germline CDR1 reads SGHDN; CDR2 reads FVKESK. The V and J ends lost 1 base and 2 bases respectively, with 12 bases between them. The CDR3 DNA sequence: TGTGCCAGCAGCCAAGCGGGGGTGGACGGCAATCAGCCCCAGCATTTT. Encoded protein: CASSQAGVDGNQPQHF.

The chain is built from TRBV27 and TRBJ2-3, with 9 bases lining up with TRBD1. The trim removed 6 bases at V and 2 bases at J, leaving 3 bases unmatched. Germline loops: CDR1 MNHEY, CDR2 SMNVEV (reference sequence). This CDR3 has 14 amino acids. CDR3 region: CASRRDRDTDTQYF. DNA of the CDR3: TGTGCCAGCAGGAGGGACAGGGACACAGATACGCAGTATTTT.

Written as DNA, the CDR3 is TGTGCCAGTAGTAGGGGGATCACAGATACGCAGTATTTT. Its protein product is CASSRGITDTQYF. The rearrangement uses TRBV19 and TRBJ2-3; perhaps D is TRBD1 or TRBD2 (5 bases each). V was shortened by 4 bases and J by 2 bases, with 7 bases between the two germline ends. CDR1 and CDR2 from the germline V gene are LNHDA and SQIVND (reference sequence). The CDR3 is 13 amino acids.

The V gene is TRBV19, the J gene TRBJ2-3; TRBD1 might be the D (6 bases). Trimming removed 4 bases from V and 1 base from J, with 12 bases in between. Germline lookup yields CDR1 LNHDA and CDR2 SQIVND (reference sequence). The length of the CDR3 is 15 residues. In DNA, the CDR3 is TGTGCCAGTAGTAGGAACCCAGGGGGCACAGATACGCAGTATTTT. It translates to CASSRNPGGTDTQYF.

This clone was seen a single time. The V call is TRBV6-1, the J call TRBJ1-1; weak D call: TRBD1 (5 bases). V was trimmed by 1 base and J by 8 bases, leaving 11 bases between them. Germline assignment: CDR1 MNHNS and CDR2 SASEGT. The CDR3 is 13 amino acids. The chain's CDR3 is CASSEEVRAEAFF. CDR3 DNA sequence: TGTGCCAGCAGTGAAGAGGTCAGGGCAGAAGCTTTCTTT.